This T cell receptor beta chain was identified during a study of early stage breast cancer tumors. Study conclusions and caveats: Chain pairing and CD4, CD8 or FOXP3 expression were not captured.

In the case of this clone: Its antigen is still unknown.

Germline CDR1 reads SGDLS; CDR2 reads YYNGEE. Trimming shortened V by 3 bases and J by 0 bases, and 15 bases separated the two germline ends. CDR3 length equals 16 residues. Each sample had two DNA replicates, around 0.45 ug blood or 1.5 ug tissue. Assay used: immunoSEQ multiplex PCR; TCRdb lists only in-frame clones, some missing. The repertoire includes about 63,000 clones, 65% to 80% of them detected once, and approximately 3% sits in the top ten. The clonotype originates from a person aged 30-39 years with breast cancer. The chain is built from TRBV9 and TRBJ1-2, with a weak D call TRBD1 (5 bases). The specimen sequenced was blood. The CDR3 reads CASSGGSGGANYGYTF. In DNA, the CDR3 is TGTGCCAGCAGCGGCGGGTCGGGAGGGGCTAACTATGGCTACACCTTC. Based on the CDR3 plus reference TRBV9 and TRBJ1-2, the full variable domain is DSGVTQTPKHLITATGQRVTLRCSPRSGDLSVYWYQQSLDQGLQFLIQYYNGEERAKGNILERFSAQQFPDLHSELNLSSLELGDSALYFCASSGGSGGANYGYTFGSGTRLTVV.